This passage covers 28 T cell receptor beta chains from one sample sequenced in a study of breast tumors, draining lymph nodes, adjacent tissues. Breast cancer patients provided tissue from their axillary draining lymph nodes. TCRdb ran MiXCR on the multiplex PCR reads and lists one entry per CDR3 protein. The sample records about 180,000 distinct CDR3 sequences, approximately 30% being singletons. Material: axillary lymph node tissue. All receptors derive from a female donor with breast cancer. Some clones in this sample may be carry-over from other donors' samples.

Notes on this clonotype: No DNA is shown, since the ends of the CDR3 on it are uncertain; the CDR3 is the one TCRdb lists. The chain has TRBV29-1 and TRBJ2-7; TRBD2, the D gene given by the table, was not confirmed from the DNA. Looked up from germline, CDR1 is SQVTM and CDR2 is ANQGSEA. The length of the CDR3 is 21 amino acids, counting both ends. The CDR3 sequence is CSVEDLSYTFGSGTSFYEQYF.

There are many counts of this clonotype. The gene calls are TRBV7-8 and TRBJ1-2; D is unresolved. V was cut by 5 bases and J by 6 bases, with 16 bases left in between. The CDR3 is 14 amino acids. Germline values: CDR1 SGHVS, CDR2 FQNEAQ. This chain's CDR3 is CASSVRWDSNGYTF. The CDR3 bases are TGTGCCAGCAGCGTTAGATGGGATTCGAATGGCTACACCTTC.

This clonotype was seen ten or more times. The chain uses TRBV2 and TRBJ2-5; 11 positions agree with TRBD2. Germline trimming cut 5 bases from V and 7 bases from J; bases unmatched to any gene: 9. CDR1 SNHLY and CDR2 FYNNEI come from the germline V gene. CDR3 length equals 15 residues. The DNA for the CDR3 is TGTGCCAGCAGTCCTGAACTAGCGGGAGCGGGGACCCAGTACTTC. As protein: CASSPELAGAGTQYF.

This rearrangement joins TRBV20-1 to TRBJ1-1, with TRBD1 matching over 7 bases. The germline CDR1 and CDR2 sequences are DFQATT and SNEGSKA (reference sequence). The CDR3 is made up of 14 amino acids. Unmatched junction bases numbered 14, after V lost 5 bases and J lost 8 bases. CDR3 residues: CSAPTGARSREAFF. As DNA, the CDR3 is TGCAGTGCTCCCACAGGGGCCAGAAGCCGCGAAGCTTTCTTT.

This clonotype was seen at least ten times. This chain connects TRBV19 to TRBJ2-7; 9 bases map to TRBD1. The V segment lost 4 bases and the J segment 2 bases; nucleotides outside the gene matches: 18. CDR3 length: 19 residues. Germline V gene sequence: CDR1 LNHDA, CDR2 SQIVND (reference sequence). CDR3 sequence: CASSTGRTGAGGGPYEQYF. The CDR3 coding sequence is TGTGCCAGTAGTACGGGCAGGACAGGGGCAGGGGGCGGACCCTACGAGCAGTACTTC.

The chain joins TRBV6-5 to TRBJ2-1, with D tentatively TRBD2 (7 bases). CDR1 is MNHEY and CDR2 is SVGAGI in the germline V gene. V shed 2 bases and J shed 2 bases, with 10 bases lying between them. There are 15 residues in the CDR3. CDR3 sequence reads: CASSYRGATYNEQFF. CDR3 DNA sequence: TGTGCCAGCAGTTACCGGGGGGCAACCTACAATGAGCAGTTCTTC.

The chain employs TRBV7-9 and TRBJ1-1, with TRBD1 matching 9 bases. The germline V gene has CDR1 SEHNR and CDR2 FQNEAQ (reference sequence). Trimming at V came to 5 bases and at J to 2 bases, leaving 6 bases not matched to a gene. There are 15 residues in the CDR3. CDR3 loop: CASSTGTGYNTEAFF. The CDR3 DNA reads as TGTGCCAGCAGCACCGGGACAGGGTATAACACTGAAGCTTTCTTT.

This clonotype came up many times. V gene TRBV5-5 combines with J gene TRBJ2-1; 8 nucleotides align to TRBD1. Germline V lookup: CDR1 SGHKS, CDR2 YYEKEE (reference sequence). V was clipped by 4 bases and J by 7 bases; unmatched bases: 7. CDR3 length equals 14 residues. Here the CDR3 DNA reads TGTGCCAGCAGCCCGTGGACAGGGTCTAATGAGCAGTTCTTC. Its translation: CASSPWTGSNEQFF.

CDR3 protein: CASSFGHQNTEAFF. CDR3 coding DNA: TGTGCCAGCAGTTTTGGGCATCAGAACACTGAAGCTTTCTTT. The V gene is TRBV12-3 or TRBV12-4, the J gene TRBJ1-1; D is ambiguous. Trimming stripped 3 bases from V and 1 base from J, with 9 bases between. This CDR3 comprises 14 residues.

This clonotype was picked up many times. This sequence joins TRBV7-2 and TRBJ2-5, with D perhaps TRBD2 (6 bases). V was cut by 6 bases and J by 7 bases, with 18 bases left in between. This CDR3 spans 14 amino acids. Germline lookup yields CDR1 SGHTA and CDR2 FQGNSA. As DNA, the CDR3 is TGTGCCAGCAGTCTCACGACGGAGGGGTGGACCCAGTACTTC. It translates to CASSLTTEGWTQYF.

This clonotype was found a few times. CDR3 in amino acids: CASVDTPGVRAAFF. DNA for the CDR3: TGTGCCAGCGTAGATACACCAGGTGTTAGAGCGGCTTTCTTT. The chain recombines TRBV6-5 with TRBJ1-1; D ambiguous. The CDR3 totals 14 residues. Germline loops: CDR1 MNHEY, CDR2 SVGAGI. The ends were cut back, 8 bases at V and 11 bases at J, with 24 bases in the middle.

This clonotype has ten or more counts. The chain uses TRBV18 and TRBJ2-7; possibly TRBD1 for D (5 bases). The CDR3 length is 13 residues. From germline, CDR1 is KGHSH and CDR2 LQKENI. V lost 3 bases and J 3 bases, leaving 9 bases between the germline ends. CDR3 amino acids: CASSPSDSYEQYF. The CDR3 DNA reads as TGTGCCAGCTCACCCTCAGACAGCTACGAGCAGTACTTC.

This clonotype was counted at least ten times. The V and J genes are TRBV5-1 and TRBJ2-7; D may be TRBD1 or TRBD2 (5 bases each). This CDR3 region has 15 residues. Between the trimmed V and J ends, which lost 4 bases and 1 base, there was a span of 15 bases. Germline-derived CDR1 and CDR2 are SGHRS and YFSETQ. The CDR3 bases are TGCGCCAGCAGCCCTGGAAGGGGACCATCCTACGAGCAGTACTTC. Its protein product is CASSPGRGPSYEQYF.

The chain couples TRBV6-5 to TRBJ1-3; D possibly corresponds to TRBD1 (6 bases). The ends were cut back, 2 bases at V and 0 bases at J, with 14 bases in the middle. Per germline, CDR1 MNHEY and CDR2 SVGAGI. The CDR3 covers 17 residues. CDR3 in amino acids: CASSYKPDRISGNTIYF. The CDR3 nucleotides read TGTGCCAGCAGTTACAAGCCCGACAGGATCTCTGGAAACACCATATATTTT.

This clonotype was counted ten times or more. The chain combines TRBV10-3 with TRBJ2-5; TRBD2 matches 12 bases. The CDR3 is 14 residues long. CDR1 and CDR2 (germline): ENHRY, SYGVKD. The V segment lost 2 bases and the J segment 5 bases; nucleotides outside the gene matches: 0. For the CDR3, the DNA is TGTGCCATCAGTGAGGGACTAGCGGGGGAGACCCAGTACTTC. It translates to CAISEGLAGETQYF.

This chain links TRBV28 with TRBJ2-2; no reliable D call. Germline V gene data show CDR1 as MDHEN and CDR2 as SYDVKM. The ends were cut back, 7 bases at V and 8 bases at J, with 20 bases in the middle. The CDR3 sequence is 15 residues long. The CDR3 DNA reads TGTGCCAGCATCTTCTCAATAAGGGCAGTGGGGGAGCTGTTTTTT. It encodes CASIFSIRAVGELFF. Full variable domain (remainder filled in from reference TRBV28 and TRBJ2-2): DVKVTQSSRYLVKRTGEKVFLECVQDMDHENMFWYRQDPGLGLRLIYFSYDVKMKEKGDIPEGYSVSREKKERFSLILESASTNQTSMYLCASIFSIRAVGELFFGEGSRLTVL.

This clonotype was detected ten times or more. As DNA, the CDR3 is TGCAGTGCTAGGGCCGGGACCCGGGAGACCCAGTACTTC. Translated, it gives CSARAGTRETQYF. The chain links TRBV20-1 to TRBJ2-5; the D call may be TRBD1 or TRBD2 (5 bases each). Trimming left V 3 bases short and J 5 bases short, with 13 bases between. The germline CDR1 and CDR2 sequences are DFQATT and SNEGSKA (reference sequence). This CDR3 region has 13 residues.

This clonotype was detected ten times or more. The chain carries TRBV11-3 and TRBJ2-2; no reliable D call. The V end lost 7 bases, the J end lost 7 bases, and 10 bases lay between the germline ends. The CDR3 contains 12 residues. Germline V gene data show CDR1 as SGHNT and CDR2 as YENEEA. CDR3 protein: CASTRVLGELFF. CDR3 sequence (DNA): TGTGCCAGCACACGGGTCCTCGGGGAGCTGTTTTTT. The whole variable domain, filled in from reference TRBV11-3 and TRBJ2-2, reads EAGVVQSPRYKIIEKKQPVAFWCNPISGHNTLYWYLQNLGQGPELLIRYENEEAVDDSQLPKDRFSAERLKGVDSTLKIQPAELGDSAVYLCASTRVLGELFFGEGSRLTVL.

The chain has TRBV24-1 and TRBJ2-7; tentatively, D is TRBD2 (5 bases). The length of the CDR3 is 12 residues. The ends were cut back, 6 bases at V and 2 bases at J, with 7 bases in the middle. CDR1 is KGHDR, CDR2 SFDVKD, per germline. In DNA, the CDR3 is TGTGCCACCAGTCCCGGGGCCTACGAGCAGTACTTC. Protein sequence: CATSPGAYEQYF.

This clonotype was seen at least ten times. The rearrangement uses TRBV12-3 or TRBV12-4 and TRBJ1-5, with a weak D call TRBD1 (5 bases). Trimming cost V 7 bases and J 6 bases, with 19 bases left between them. The CDR3 consists of 15 residues. This chain's CDR3 is CASKSGVGETQPQHF. CDR3 in DNA: TGTGCCAGCAAGTCGGGCGTAGGGGAAACTCAGCCCCAGCATTTT.

The chain combines TRBV5-1 with TRBJ2-3, with 10 positions matching TRBD2. The V and J ends lost 10 bases and 2 bases, in that order; junction bases with no gene match: 13. The CDR3 is 16 residues long. Germline assignment: CDR1 SGHRS and CDR2 YFSETQ. CDR3 DNA sequence: TGCGCCTCCCAAGCGGGGGGGCCAGGTCTCACAGATACGCAGTATTTT. Protein sequence: CASQAGGPGLTDTQYF.

This clonotype was seen at least ten times. The V gene is TRBV7-2, the J gene TRBJ2-3; TRBD1 matches at 8 bases. Germline values: CDR1 SGHTA, CDR2 FQGNSA. The CDR3 is 14 amino acids. The V gene end was trimmed by 6 bases and the J gene end by 1 base; junction bases not matched to a gene: 3. In nucleotides, the CDR3 is TGTGCCAGCAGATTGGGACAGGGCACAGATACGCAGTATTTT. This gives the protein CASRLGQGTDTQYF.

The table lists this clonotype with many counts. The chain joins TRBV5-5 to TRBJ2-3; D is unresolved. The CDR3 spans 15 residues. Between the trimmed V and J ends, which lost 4 bases and 2 bases, there was a span of 14 bases. Germline V CDR1 and CDR2: SGHKS, YYEKEE (reference sequence). In DNA, the CDR3 is TGTGCCAGCAGCCCCGGAGCTATATTCACAGATACGCAGTATTTT. It is translated as CASSPGAIFTDTQYF.

Worth noting for this clonotype: An end of the junction differs from the germline gene, which may be a read error. The chain links TRBV7-9 to TRBJ2-2; D is possibly TRBD1 or TRBD2 (5 bases each). This CDR3 is built from 13 residues. From germline, CDR1 is SEHNR and CDR2 FQNEAQ (reference sequence). The CDR3, as DNA: TGTGCCAGCGGGCCCGGTTTGATGGGGGAGTTGTTTTTT. Residues: CASGPGLMGELFF. Drawing the rest from reference TRBV7-9 and TRBJ2-2, the complete variable domain is DTGVSQNPRHKITKRGQNVTFRCDPISEHNRLYWYRQTLGQGPEFLTYFQNEAQLEKSRLLSDRFSAERPKGSFSTLEIQRTEQGDSAMYLCASGPGLMGELFFGEGSRLTVL.

The chain links TRBV19 to TRBJ1-6; D is perhaps TRBD1 (5 bases). Deletions cut 7 bases from V and 7 bases from J, with 23 bases between. The CDR3 is 17 amino acids. The V gene's germline CDR1 is LNHDA and CDR2 SQIVND (reference sequence). CDR3 sequence: CASTKGPGGTGNSPLHF. DNA of the CDR3: TGTGCCAGTACCAAAGGGCCGGGGGGGACGGGGAATTCACCCCTCCACTTT.

On this clonotype: It may be a read error: a sequence one base away is much more abundant. The conserved phenylalanine or tryptophan normally closing the CDR3 is absent here, so this likely arose from a read error. The chain joins TRBV7-2 to TRBJ2-1, with D possibly matching TRBD2 (6 bases). Trimming cost V 5 bases and J 12 bases, with 20 bases left between them. Per germline, CDR1 SGHTA and CDR2 FQGNSA. The CDR3 has 14 amino acids. CDR3 bases: TGTGCCAGCAGCCCCCGAACGGAGTGGAGGGGGCAGTTCCTC. This sequence encodes CASSPRTEWRGQFL.

This clonotype was counted at least ten times. The chain carries TRBV2 and TRBJ1-6; 7 bases map to TRBD1. This CDR3 is built from 15 residues. V lost 6 bases and J lost 10; bases outside the gene matches: 12. The germline V gene encodes CDR1 SNHLY and CDR2 FYNNEI. The CDR3 DNA reads as TGTGCCAGCAGGAACAGGGTAACAGGGGAATCACCCCTCCACTTT. Translating it yields CASRNRVTGESPLHF.

The J gene is TRBJ2-5, the V gene TRBV7-2, with 16 bases matching TRBD2. The length of the CDR3 is 17 residues. CDR1 SGHTA and CDR2 FQGNSA come from the germline V gene. J gave up 6 bases and V 6 bases, and 10 bases lay outside the gene matches. The CDR3: CASSQKGLAGGPKTQYF. The CDR3 DNA is TGTGCCAGCAGTCAAAAGGGACTAGCGGGGGGGCCAAAGACCCAGTACTTC.